Below, 2 T cell receptor beta chains from the same sample are listed, as sequenced in a study of blood T cell repertoires in COVID-19. Here immunoSEQ multiplex PCR was the method, and the copy in TCRdb shows in-frame clones only, minus some. The profile shows more than 150,000 clones, about four fifths of them singletons. The specimen sequenced was PBMCs or T cells enriched from blood (not recorded which). The receptors derive from a man aged 45 to 65 who had recovered from COVID-19.

There are many counts of this clone. This chain joins TRBV28 and TRBJ1-2, with a weak D call TRBD1 (5 bases). CDR1 and CDR2 (germline): MDHEN, SYDVKM. The CDR3 totals 12 residues. Trimming cost V 6 bases and J 8 bases, with 13 bases left between them. The CDR3 DNA sequence: TGTGCCAGCAGCTTAATCGGGGGGGGCTACACCTTC. Translated: CASSLIGGGYTF.

The CDR3 reads CASSTYPQGLNTEAFF. The CDR3 DNA reads as TGTGCCAGTAGTACCTATCCCCAGGGCCTGAACACTGAAGCTTTCTTT. The rearrangement uses TRBV19 and TRBJ1-1, with D possibly TRBD1 on 5 matching bases. The CDR3 spans 16 residues. The germline CDR1 and CDR2 sequences are LNHDA and SQIVND (reference sequence). V shed 4 bases and J shed 0 bases, with 15 bases lying between them.